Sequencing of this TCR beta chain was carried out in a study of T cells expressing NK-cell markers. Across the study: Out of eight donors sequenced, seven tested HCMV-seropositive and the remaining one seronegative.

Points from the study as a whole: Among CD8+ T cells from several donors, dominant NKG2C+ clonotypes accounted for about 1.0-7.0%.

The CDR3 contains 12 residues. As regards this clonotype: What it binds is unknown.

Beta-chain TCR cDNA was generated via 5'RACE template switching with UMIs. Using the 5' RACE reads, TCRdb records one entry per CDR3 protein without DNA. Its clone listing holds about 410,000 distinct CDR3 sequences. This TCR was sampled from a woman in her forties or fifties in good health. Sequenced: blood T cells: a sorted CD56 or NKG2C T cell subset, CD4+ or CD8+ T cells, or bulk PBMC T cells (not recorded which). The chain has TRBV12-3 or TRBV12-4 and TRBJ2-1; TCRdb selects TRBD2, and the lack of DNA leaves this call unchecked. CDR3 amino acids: CASRGGGGEQFF.